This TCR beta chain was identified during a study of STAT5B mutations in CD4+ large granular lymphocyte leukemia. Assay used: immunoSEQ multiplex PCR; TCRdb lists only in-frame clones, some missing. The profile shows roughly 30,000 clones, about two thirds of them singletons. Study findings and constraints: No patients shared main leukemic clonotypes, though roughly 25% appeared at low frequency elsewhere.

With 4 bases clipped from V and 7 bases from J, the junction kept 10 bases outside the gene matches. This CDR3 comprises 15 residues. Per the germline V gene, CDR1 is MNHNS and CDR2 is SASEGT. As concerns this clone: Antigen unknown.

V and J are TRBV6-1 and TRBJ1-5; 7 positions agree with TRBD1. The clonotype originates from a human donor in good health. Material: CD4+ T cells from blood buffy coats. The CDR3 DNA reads TGTGCCAGCAGTGGGGGGGCGTTACAGGGGCAGCCCCAGCATTTT. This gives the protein CASSGGALQGQPQHF.